The rows below give T cell receptor beta chains drawn from one sample of a study of T cell changes during pregnancy in multiple sclerosis. Assay used: immunoSEQ multiplex PCR; TCRdb lists only in-frame clones, some missing. The sample shows 50,000 to 55,000 clones, about 93% of them seen only once. Source: CD4+ T cells from peripheral blood mononuclear cells, taken after pregnancy. The receptors stem from a female donor with multiple sclerosis, enrolled in a pregnancy study. Both conserved end residues are part of each CDR3. A D gene is named only where the DNA matches it firmly. Part of the rows lack a size; the others show once, few, many or a class for expanded clones.

CDR3 protein | CDR3 DNA | CDR3 length | clone size | V gene | D gene | J gene
CASSLELEQGQYF | TGTGCCAGCAGCTTAGAACTGGAGCAAGGGCAGTACTTC | 13 | . | TRBV7-9 | . | TRBJ2-7
CASSQSGLNQPQHF | TGTGCCAGCAGCCAGTCAGGGTTGAATCAGCCCCAGCATTTT | 14 | . | TRBV6-5 | . | TRBJ1-5
CASRNQGMSNQPQHF | TGTGCCAGCAGGAATCAGGGTATGAGCAATCAGCCCCAGCATTTT | 15 | . | TRBV6-1 | . | TRBJ1-5
CASSGGTAYGYTF | TGTGCCAGCAGTGGAGGGACAGCCTATGGCTACACCTTC | 13 | . | TRBV25-1 | TRBD1 | TRBJ1-2
CASSPGDRSYEQYF | TGTGCCAGCAGCCCTGGAGACAGGAGCTACGAGCAGTACTTC | 14 | once | TRBV7-9 | . | TRBJ2-7
CASSLGRGAGPGNTIYF | TGTGCCAGCAGCTTGGGACGGGGCGCGGGACCTGGAAACACCATATATTTT | 17 | . | TRBV11-1 | . | TRBJ1-3
CASSTPGQGRTGELFF | TGTGCCAGCAGCACCCCCGGACAGGGTAGGACCGGGGAGCTGTTTTTT | 16 | . | TRBV5-6 | TRBD1 | TRBJ2-2
CASTSGTGGLLSEAFF | TGTGCCAGCACGTCCGGGACAGGGGGCTTATTGAGTGAAGCTTTCTTT | 16 | . | TRBV28 | TRBD1 | TRBJ1-1
CASSSSPGYEQYF | TGTGCCAGCAGCTCAAGTCCGGGGTACGAGCAGTACTTC | 13 | . | TRBV7-2 | . | TRBJ2-7
CATKRGNQETQYF | TGTGCCACCAAGCGGGGCAACCAAGAGACCCAGTACTTC | 13 | . | TRBV19 | TRBD2 | TRBJ2-5
CASSVVPGSSYEQYF | TGTGCCAGCAGCGTAGTTCCGGGATCGTCCTACGAGCAGTACTTC | 15 | . | TRBV9 | . | TRBJ2-7
CASSPSVSTDTQYF | TGTGCCAGCAGTCCCAGCGTTAGCACAGATACGCAGTATTTT | 14 | . | TRBV6-5 | . | TRBJ2-3
CASSSRDSQINEQFF | TGTGCCAGCAGTTCCCGGGACTCCCAAATTAATGAGCAGTTCTTC | 15 | . | TRBV6-5 | . | TRBJ2-1
CASTRGEGETQYF | TGTGCCAGCACCCGAGGTGAGGGAGAGACCCAGTACTTC | 13 | . | TRBV6-5 | . | TRBJ2-5